These 22 T cell receptor beta chains were sequenced from one sample in a study of T cell repertoires in cytomegalovirus infection. TCRdb processed the reads anew with MiXCR; each CDR3 protein has one entry. The sample has approximately 180,000 distinct CDR3 sequences; approximately 20% are singletons. Sequencing used PBMCs. The receptors originated from a human donor in good health (CMV status not recorded). Some clones in this sample may be carry-over from other donors' samples.

In this sample, this clonotype turned up many times. This chain links TRBV12-3 or TRBV12-4 with TRBJ1-2; D perhaps matches TRBD1 (6 bases). The CDR3 contains 14 residues. V was cut by 5 bases and J by 4 bases, with 14 bases left in between. The CDR3 loop is CASSSGTMSYGYTF. The CDR3 nucleotides read TGTGCCAGCAGTAGCGGGACAATGAGCTATGGCTACACCTTC.

A few counts support this clonotype. This chain uses TRBV19 with TRBJ1-1, with 8 positions matching TRBD1. CDR1 and CDR2 from the germline V gene are LNHDA and SQIVND (reference sequence). This CDR3 has 13 amino acids. Trimming took 5 bases from V and 4 from J; bases not matched to a gene: 3. The CDR3 DNA is TGTGCCAGTAGTCGCAGGGGGCTCACTGAAGCTTTCTTT. As protein: CASSRRGLTEAFF.

The chain couples TRBV5-4 to TRBJ2-3; D is unresolved. Looked up from germline, CDR1 is SGHNT and CDR2 is YYREEE (reference sequence). The ends were cut back, 0 bases at V and 3 bases at J, with 8 bases in the middle. This CDR3 has 14 amino acids. DNA of the CDR3: TGTGCCAGCAGCTTGGAGGTAGAGACAGATACGCAGTATTTT. Its protein product is CASSLEVETDTQYF.

The chain joins TRBV28 to TRBJ2-3; D perhaps matches TRBD2 (6 bases). The germline CDR1 and CDR2 sequences are MDHEN and SYDVKM. This CDR3 is built from 16 residues. Between the trimmed V and J ends, which lost 5 bases and 0 bases, there was a span of 15 bases. The CDR3 loop is CASSLFSGSSTDTQYF. The CDR3 DNA sequence: TGTGCCAGCAGTCTATTTAGCGGCTCTAGCACAGATACGCAGTATTTT. Using reference TRBV28 and TRBJ2-3 for the parts outside the CDR3, the full variable domain is DVKVTQSSRYLVKRTGEKVFLECVQDMDHENMFWYRQDPGLGLRLIYFSYDVKMKEKGDIPEGYSVSREKKERFSLILESASTNQTSMYLCASSLFSGSSTDTQYFGPGTRLTVL.

This clonotype appeared a few times. The chain is built from TRBV15 and TRBJ1-4, with D possibly TRBD1 on 6 matching bases. V was pared by 0 bases and J by 4 bases, with 12 bases between. This CDR3 region has 16 residues. Germline V gene data show CDR1 as LNHNV and CDR2 as YYDKDF (reference sequence). The CDR3 sequence is CATSRDWAGVNEKLFF. The CDR3 DNA sequence: TGTGCCACCAGCAGAGATTGGGCAGGGGTTAATGAAAAACTGTTTTTT.

CDR3 DNA sequence: TGTGCCAGCAGCTTGGGACAGGTGATTAGCAATCAGCCCCAGCATTTT. Translation gives CASSLGQVISNQPQHF. The chain is built from TRBV5-5 and TRBJ1-5, with a tentative D call TRBD1 (6 bases). CDR1 and CDR2 (germline): SGHKS, YYEKEE (reference sequence). V lost 0 bases and J 0 bases, leaving 10 bases between the germline ends. The CDR3 consists of 16 residues.

This rearrangement joins TRBV7-8 to TRBJ1-2; D is uncertain. This CDR3 contains 15 residues. Per the germline V gene, CDR1 is SGHVS and CDR2 is FQNEAQ. Trimming removed 5 bases at V and 6 bases at J, with 19 bases between. CDR3 sequence reads: CASSKLEGPPNGYTF. For the CDR3, the DNA is TGTGCCAGCAGCAAATTAGAGGGTCCCCCTAATGGCTACACCTTC.

The genes are TRBV7-9 and TRBJ1-3; 7 bases fit TRBD1. Germline V CDR1 and CDR2: SEHNR, FQNEAQ (reference sequence). The CDR3 contains 14 residues. After removal of 5 bases from V and 3 bases from J, the junction contained 4 bases not matched to a gene. CDR3: CASSETGHGNTIYF. The CDR3 DNA follows: TGTGCCAGCAGCGAGACAGGGCATGGAAACACCATATATTTT. Full variable domain (rest looked up from reference TRBV7-9 and TRBJ1-3): DTGVSQNPRHKITKRGQNVTFRCDPISEHNRLYWYRQTLGQGPEFLTYFQNEAQLEKSRLLSDRFSAERPKGSFSTLEIQRTEQGDSAMYLCASSETGHGNTIYFGEGSWLTVV.

In this sample, this clonotype turned up a few times. The J gene is TRBJ2-2, the V gene TRBV7-9; TRBD2 agrees at 11 bases. With V trimmed by 5 bases and J by 8 bases, 13 bases remained unmatched. In germline, CDR1 is SEHNR, CDR2 FQNEAQ (reference sequence). The CDR3 has 17 residues. CDR3 in amino acids: CASSLGLAVRLGGELFF. The CDR3, as DNA: TGTGCCAGCAGCCTGGGACTAGCGGTCCGACTTGGTGGGGAGCTGTTTTTT.

The chain joins TRBV24-1 to TRBJ2-1, with 7 bases matching TRBD1. V lost 2 bases, J lost 5 bases, and 8 bases stayed unmatched. This CDR3 is 16 amino acids long. Per germline, CDR1 KGHDR and CDR2 SFDVKD. The CDR3 loop reads CATSDYGQANDNEQFF. The CDR3 DNA reads TGTGCCACCAGTGATTACGGACAGGCGAACGACAATGAGCAGTTCTTC.

This clonotype was found a few times. The V call is TRBV7-9, the J call TRBJ2-5; D unresolved. The CDR3 sequence is 14 residues long. V was pared by 1 base and J by 2 bases, with 8 bases between. Per germline, CDR1 SEHNR and CDR2 FQNEAQ (reference sequence). The CDR3 DNA reads TGTGCCAGCAGCTTAGAGTCTTGGCAAGAGACCCAGTACTTC. It is translated as CASSLESWQETQYF.

This chain connects TRBV6-5 to TRBJ1-1; 7 positions agree with TRBD1. There are 18 residues in the CDR3. With 7 bases clipped from V and 1 base from J, the junction kept 18 bases outside the gene matches. The germline gives CDR1 MNHEY, CDR2 SVGAGI. This CDR3 reads CASNLRRTGDIKNTEAFF. CDR3 in DNA: TGTGCCAGCAACTTACGTAGGACAGGAGACATCAAGAACACTGAAGCTTTCTTT.

The chain has TRBV5-1 and TRBJ2-1, with 8 bases matching TRBD2. Germline V gives CDR1 SGHRS, CDR2 YFSETQ. The ends lost 1 base at V and 0 bases at J; junction bases unmatched: 9. The CDR3 sequence is 18 residues long. The CDR3 DNA sequence: TGCGCCAGCAGCTTGACCACTAGCGGACAGAGCTCCTACAATGAGCAGTTCTTC. Protein: CASSLTTSGQSSYNEQFF. Supplemented by reference TRBV5-1 and TRBJ2-1, the full variable domain reads KAGVTQTPRYLIKTRGQQVTLSCSPISGHRSVSWYQQTPGQGLQFLFEYFSETQRNKGNFPGRFSGRQFSNSRSEMNVSTLELGDSALYLCASSLTTSGQSSYNEQFFGPGTRLTVL.

This clonotype has a handful of counts. CDR3 sequence reads: CASSPPLGPNTEAFF. Here the CDR3 DNA reads TGTGCCAGTAGCCCCCCGTTAGGGCCGAACACTGAAGCTTTCTTT. The chain recombines TRBV19 with TRBJ1-1; D unclear. Germline CDR1 and CDR2: LNHDA and SQIVND (reference sequence). V gave up 6 bases and J gave up 1 base, with 15 bases separating them. CDR3 length: 15 amino acids.

In this sample, this clonotype turned up many times. As DNA, the CDR3 is TGTGCCAGCAGCTTCTCCGGGACAGGGATCAATCAGCCCCAGCATTTT. It codes for CASSFSGTGINQPQHF. The V call is TRBV7-2, the J call TRBJ1-5, with 9 nucleotides matching TRBD1. Unmatched junction bases numbered 6, after V lost 3 bases and J lost 3 bases. CDR3 length: 16 amino acids. In germline, CDR1 is SGHTA, CDR2 FQGNSA.

This clonotype was seen only a few times. The V and J genes are TRBV7-2 and TRBJ1-1; D is possibly TRBD1 (6 bases). Trimming took off 2 bases at V and 8 bases at J, with 21 bases between the two ends. CDR1 and CDR2 from the germline V gene are SGHTA and FQGNSA. This CDR3 has 16 residues. CDR3 nucleotide sequence: TGTGCCAGCAGCTTAAATGGAGGGGGACTTTCGAGGGAAGCTTTCTTT. Protein sequence: CASSLNGGGLSREAFF.

This clonotype has a handful of counts. The chain employs TRBV19 and TRBJ1-5, with 12 bases fitting TRBD1. In germline, CDR1 is LNHDA, CDR2 SQIVND (reference sequence). The trim removed 6 bases at V and 4 bases at J, leaving 4 bases unmatched. The CDR3 runs to 15 residues. The DNA of the CDR3 is TGTGCCAGTAGCTGGGGACAGGGGGCAAATCAGCCCCAGCATTTT. It translates to CASSWGQGANQPQHF.

This clonotype came up many times. J is TRBJ2-7 and V is TRBV7-2; D may be TRBD1 (6 bases). CDR1 is SGHTA and CDR2 is FQGNSA in the germline V gene. This CDR3 contains 13 residues. V gave up 3 bases and J gave up 4 bases, with 10 bases separating them. CDR3 sequence (DNA): TGTGCCAGCAGCTTGGCAGGGGAATACGAGCAGTACTTC. Protein: CASSLAGEYEQYF. The full variable domain, rest sourced from reference TRBV7-2 and TRBJ2-7, is GAGVSQSPSNKVTEKGKDVELRCDPISGHTALYWYRQSLGQGLEFLIYFQGNSAPDKSGLPSDRFSAERTGGSVSTLTIQRTQQEDSAVYLCASSLAGEYEQYFGPGTRLTVT.

This clonotype was counted only a few times. Here the CDR3 reads CASSLAEGNREYF. The DNA of the CDR3 is TGTGCCAGCAGTTTAGCTGAGGGCAACAGGGAGTACTTC. The chain is built from TRBV12-3 or TRBV12-4 and TRBJ2-4; TRBD1 is a possible D gene (6 bases). The germline V and J ends were trimmed by 0 bases and 14 bases, with 14 bases remaining between them. This CDR3 is built from 13 residues.

This clonotype was found many times. V gene TRBV2 combines with J gene TRBJ2-3; TRBD1 might be the D (5 bases). Germline assignment: CDR1 SNHLY and CDR2 FYNNEI. The V gene lost 6 bases and the J gene lost 0 bases, with 13 bases spanning the gap. This CDR3 spans 15 amino acids. The CDR3 DNA follows: TGTGCCAGCAGCAGTGGGGCCCATAGCACAGATACGCAGTATTTT. Its translation: CASSSGAHSTDTQYF.

This clonotype showed up many times. The rearrangement uses TRBV5-4 and TRBJ1-1, with D hard to call. V lost 1 base, J lost 0 bases, and 10 bases lay in between. Germline CDR1 SGHNT, CDR2 YYREEE (reference sequence). This CDR3 contains 15 residues. The CDR3 spells CASSLPGVMNTEAFF. The CDR3 region has the DNA TGTGCCAGCAGCTTGCCTGGGGTTATGAACACTGAAGCTTTCTTT.

This clonotype came up many times. One end of the junction varies from germline; a read error may be responsible. V usage is TRBV7-7 and J usage is TRBJ2-5; D not certain. This CDR3 comprises 14 residues. The V gene's germline CDR1 is SSHAT and CDR2 FNYEAQ (reference sequence). CDR3 residues: CASSLSSRQETQYF. The CDR3 nucleotides are TGTGCTAGCAGCTTATCATCCAGACAAGAGACCCAGTACTTC.